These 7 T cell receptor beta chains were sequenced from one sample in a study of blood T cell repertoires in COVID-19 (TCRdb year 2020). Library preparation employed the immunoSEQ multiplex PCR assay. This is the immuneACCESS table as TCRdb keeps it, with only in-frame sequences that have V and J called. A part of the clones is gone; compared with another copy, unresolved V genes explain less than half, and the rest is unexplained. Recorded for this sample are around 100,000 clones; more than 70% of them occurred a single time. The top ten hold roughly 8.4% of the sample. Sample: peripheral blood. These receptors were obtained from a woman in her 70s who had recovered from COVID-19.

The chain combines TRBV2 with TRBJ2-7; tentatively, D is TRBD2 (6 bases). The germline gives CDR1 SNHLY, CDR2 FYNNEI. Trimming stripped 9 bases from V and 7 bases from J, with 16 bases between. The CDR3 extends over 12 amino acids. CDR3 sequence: CAREGSGREQYF. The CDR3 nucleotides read TGTGCCAGAGAGGGGTCAGGGAGGGAGCAGTACTTC.

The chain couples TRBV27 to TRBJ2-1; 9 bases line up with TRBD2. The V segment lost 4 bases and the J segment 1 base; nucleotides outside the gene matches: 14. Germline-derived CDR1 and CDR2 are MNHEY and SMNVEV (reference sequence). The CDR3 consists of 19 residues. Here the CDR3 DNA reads TGTGCCAGCAGTTGGGAGTGGGGCGGGAGGGCCATTTCCTACAATGAGCAGTTCTTC. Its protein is CASSWEWGGRAISYNEQFF.

The CDR3 spells CATSWGTGYTGELFF. CDR3 sequence (DNA): TGTGCCACCAGTTGGGGGACAGGGTACACCGGGGAGCTGTTTTTT. The chain is built from TRBV24-1 and TRBJ2-2; 9 nucleotides agree with TRBD1. The length of the CDR3 is 15 residues. Germline V gene lookup returns CDR1 KGHDR and CDR2 SFDVKD. V trimming: 6 bases; J trimming: 3 bases; junction bases outside the gene matches: 4.

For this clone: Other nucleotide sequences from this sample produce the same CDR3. CDR3 DNA sequence: TGTGCCAGTAGTATGGGGCAGAACACCGGGGAGCTGTTTTTT. It specifies CASSMGQNTGELFF. The V and J genes are TRBV19 and TRBJ2-2; D is possibly TRBD1 (5 bases). The CDR3 extends over 14 amino acids. Germline V gives CDR1 LNHDA, CDR2 SQIVND (reference sequence). The ends were cut back, 3 bases at V and 1 base at J, with 6 bases in the middle.

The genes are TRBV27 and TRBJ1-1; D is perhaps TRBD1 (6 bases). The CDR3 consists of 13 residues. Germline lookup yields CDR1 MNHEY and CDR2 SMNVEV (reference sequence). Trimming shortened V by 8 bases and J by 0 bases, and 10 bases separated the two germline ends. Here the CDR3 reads CASGQFLNTEAFF. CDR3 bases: TGTGCCAGCGGACAGTTTTTGAACACTGAAGCTTTCTTT.

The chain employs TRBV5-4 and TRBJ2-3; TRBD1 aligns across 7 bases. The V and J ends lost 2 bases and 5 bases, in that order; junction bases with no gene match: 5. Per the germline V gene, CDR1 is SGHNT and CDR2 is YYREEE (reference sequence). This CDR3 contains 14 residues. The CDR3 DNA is TGTGCCAGCAGCTTTAAGGGGGCTGGAGATACGCAGTATTTT. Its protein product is CASSFKGAGDTQYF.

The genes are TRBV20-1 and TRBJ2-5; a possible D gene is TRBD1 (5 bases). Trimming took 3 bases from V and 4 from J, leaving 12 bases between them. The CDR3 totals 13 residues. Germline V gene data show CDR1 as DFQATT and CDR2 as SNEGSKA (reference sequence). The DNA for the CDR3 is TGCAGTGCTAGTATCGGGCAGGGAGAGACCCAGTACTTC. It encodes CSASIGQGETQYF.